This T cell receptor (beta chain) originates from a study of post-analysis software for immune sequencing data. In the study overall: Included courses were relapsing-remitting and secondary progressive multiple sclerosis; progressive-relapsing multiple sclerosis was also included. The study's findings and limits: Elevated frequency relative to controls characterized roughly five TRBV segments in patients, TRBV5-6, TRBV5-1 and TRBV20-1 among them.

Of note for this clonotype: The antigen remains undetermined.

Germline CDR1 DFQATT, CDR2 SNEGSKA (reference sequence). The CDR3 contains 17 residues. Germline trimming cut 2 bases from V and 5 bases from J; bases unmatched to any gene: 14. TCR beta cDNA libraries had unique molecular identifiers. In TCRdb, the PCR reads were re-called with MiXCR into one record per CDR3 protein. Here the sample spans some 890,000 distinct CDR3 sequences, roughly half being singletons. Material: blood. The chain links TRBV20-1 to TRBJ2-7; the match to TRBD2 covers 11 bases. This TCR was recovered from a girl aged 5 to 17 with multiple sclerosis. The CDR3 DNA is TGCAGTGCTAGACCCTTGGAACTAGCGGGAGTTCGCGACGAGCAGTACTTC. Amino acid sequence: CSARPLELAGVRDEQYF.